A single sample is the source of the 10 T cell receptor beta chains below, sequenced in a study of CD8+CD57+ T cells in acquired aplastic anemia. The use of genomic DNA as template underpinned the TCR beta VDJ and CDR3 profiling. TCRdb passed the reads through MiXCR, listing each CDR3 protein once. The table includes hundreds of thousands of distinct CDR3 sequences, about two thirds detected once. Material: sorted CD4+, CD8+, or CD8+CD57+ T cells (not recorded which) from PBMCs. These receptors all come from a human donor in good health, serving as a control.

Of note for this clonotype: The CDR3 does not end in the conserved phenylalanine or tryptophan, so this is likely a read error. This sequence joins TRBV24-1 and TRBJ2-3; D possibly corresponds to TRBD1 (6 bases). The V end was cut by 9 bases, the J end by 12 bases, with 24 bases between. The CDR3 is 14 amino acids. Germline V lookup: CDR1 KGHDR, CDR2 SFDVKD. CDR3 in DNA: TGTGCCACCGGGGCAGGGGACGGGTCATACACCCAGTATTCT. As protein: CATGAGDGSYTQYS.

V and J are TRBV25-1 and TRBJ2-1; 7 bases map to TRBD2. With 6 bases clipped from V and 0 bases from J, the junction kept 11 bases outside the gene matches. This CDR3 is 17 amino acids long. Germline V gene sequence: CDR1 MGHDK, CDR2 SYGVNS. CDR3 DNA sequence: TGTGCCAGCAGCCCGGGGGGAAGCGCAAGCTCCTACAATGAGCAGTTCTTC. This encodes CASSPGGSASSYNEQFF.

J is TRBJ1-6 and V is TRBV20-1; possibly TRBD1 for D (6 bases). The ends were cut back, 0 bases at V and 8 bases at J, with 11 bases in the middle. Germline assignment: CDR1 DFQATT and CDR2 SNEGSKA (reference sequence). The CDR3 spans 14 residues. CDR3 protein: CSARDGTRDSPLHF. The CDR3, as DNA: TGCAGTGCTAGAGATGGGACAAGGGATTCACCCCTCCACTTT.

This clonotype has at least ten counts. The chain joins TRBV6-5 to TRBJ1-1; D gene uncertain. V lost 2 bases, J lost 1 base, and 8 bases lay in between. Germline V CDR1 and CDR2: MNHEY, SVGAGI. The CDR3 is made up of 14 amino acids. CDR3 DNA sequence: TGTGCCAGCAGTTACGCCAGGTCGAACACTGAAGCTTTCTTT. Translation: CASSYARSNTEAFF.

This clonotype was observed at least ten times. The J gene is TRBJ1-6, the V gene TRBV7-2, with TRBD1 as a possible D gene (5 bases). Germline CDR1 is SGHTA and CDR2 is FQGNSA. The CDR3 is made up of 14 amino acids. V shed 5 bases and J shed 6 bases, with 11 bases lying between them. CDR3 sequence reads: CASSPTVVNSPLHF. The CDR3 coding sequence is TGTGCCAGCAGCCCGACAGTAGTTAATTCACCCCTCCACTTT.

The genes are TRBV20-1 and TRBJ1-1; 7 positions match TRBD1. Germline V gene lookup returns CDR1 DFQATT and CDR2 SNEGSKA (reference sequence). V dropped 6 bases and J dropped 1; count of bases not matched to a gene: 5. The CDR3 contains 13 residues. The CDR3 DNA reads as TGCAGTGCCCTGGGGACAGCGAACACTGAAGCTTTCTTT. It specifies CSALGTANTEAFF.

In its sample, this clonotype was seen once. This chain uses TRBV20-1 with TRBJ2-5; TRBD2 aligns across 7 bases. The CDR3 has 14 residues. Trimming removed 1 base from V and 6 bases from J; junction bases left unmatched: 8. Germline V gene lookup returns CDR1 DFQATT and CDR2 SNEGSKA (reference sequence). This CDR3 is CSARGLAAIKTQYF. The DNA of the CDR3 is TGCAGTGCTAGAGGACTAGCCGCCATAAAGACCCAGTACTTC.

The V call is TRBV12-3 or TRBV12-4, the J call TRBJ1-2; D unclear. The V gene lost 3 bases and the J gene lost 6 bases, with 11 bases spanning the gap. The CDR3 extends over 13 amino acids. CDR3: CASSLYGPHGYTF. DNA for the CDR3: TGTGCCAGCAGTTTGTACGGGCCCCATGGCTACACCTTC.

Remarks on this clonotype: The junction differs from germline at one of its ends, possibly a read error. J is TRBJ1-1 and V is TRBV2; D not resolved. Germline lookup yields CDR1 SNHLY and CDR2 FYNNEI. The CDR3 is 14 amino acids. CDR3 sequence reads: CASSPVARPTDAFF. The CDR3 nucleotides read TGTGCCAGCAGCCCCGTAGCCCGTCCCACTGATGCTTTCTTT.

The V gene is TRBV9, the J gene TRBJ1-3; 8 nucleotides agree with TRBD1. Germline V lookup: CDR1 SGDLS, CDR2 YYNGEE. This CDR3 has 16 amino acids. Losses at the gene ends were 0 bases for V and 11 bases for J; bases not matched to a gene: 13. CDR3 sequence (DNA): TGTGCCAGCAGCGTAGCGGGGACAGGTTATTATAGCTCCATATATTTT. It yields the protein CASSVAGTGYYSSIYF.